Below are 20 T cell receptor beta chains sequenced from a single sample in a study of blood T cells in healthy people across ages. A second PCR of 7 to 11 cycles used a sample-barcoded 5' primer and a J-beta primer mix. MiXCR, applied by TCRdb to the 5' RACE reads, yields one record per CDR3 protein. The sample shows about 720,000 distinct CDR3 sequences, just under 25% of them seen only once. The sample was also reused in another study, on T cells of mothers and their children.

The sample consisted of blood. These receptors were taken from a boy between 10 and 17 years old in good health.

V and J are TRBV5-1 and TRBJ2-7; the D call may be TRBD1 or TRBD2 (6 bases each). This CDR3 is built from 17 residues. Trimming took 0 bases from V and 3 from J, leaving 19 bases between them. CDR1 and CDR2 (germline): SGHRS, YFSETQ. The CDR3 bases are TGCGCCAGCAGCTTGGCTGTTGGGGGGCCCTACCGCTACGAGCAGTACTTC. As protein: CASSLAVGGPYRYEQYF.

The chain has TRBV7-2 and TRBJ1-1; D is perhaps TRBD1 (5 bases). CDR3 length equals 16 residues. V lost 1 base, J lost 0 bases, and 12 bases lay in between. From germline, CDR1 is SGHTA and CDR2 FQGNSA. The CDR3 region is CASSLVDSLMNTEAFF. The CDR3 DNA sequence: TGTGCCAGCAGCTTAGTAGACAGCCTCATGAACACTGAAGCTTTCTTT.

This clonotype was seen at least ten times. The J gene is TRBJ2-4, the V gene TRBV12-3 or TRBV12-4; D is undetermined. The CDR3 has 12 amino acids. The germline V and J ends were trimmed by 7 bases and 5 bases, with 9 bases remaining between them. The CDR3 sequence: CASTLDQNIQYF. DNA of the CDR3: TGTGCCAGCACCTTAGATCAAAACATTCAGTACTTC.

The chain uses TRBV28 and TRBJ2-6; D remains unclear. Germline V gene data show CDR1 as MDHEN and CDR2 as SYDVKM. Between the trimmed V and J ends, which lost 10 bases and 2 bases, there was a span of 12 bases. There are 14 residues in the CDR3. Here the CDR3 reads CATSSPPGANVLTF. The DNA for the CDR3 is TGTGCCACCTCAAGCCCGCCTGGGGCCAACGTCCTGACTTTC. The full variable domain, completed using reference TRBV28 and TRBJ2-6, is DVKVTQSSRYLVKRTGEKVFLECVQDMDHENMFWYRQDPGLGLRLIYFSYDVKMKEKGDIPEGYSVSREKKERFSLILESASTNQTSMYLCATSSPPGANVLTFGAGSRLTVL.

This clonotype was counted between two and nine times. This chain connects TRBV6-5 to TRBJ2-5; 11 bases agree with TRBD2. Germline V gene sequence: CDR1 MNHEY, CDR2 SVGAGI. The V segment lost 3 bases and the J segment 2 bases; nucleotides outside the gene matches: 5. The CDR3 length is 16 residues. Written as DNA, the CDR3 is TGTGCCAGCAGTTATCGGCCTAGCGGGGGGCAAGAGACCCAGTACTTC. This codes for CASSYRPSGGQETQYF.

This clonotype has just a few counts. V and J are TRBV20-1 and TRBJ1-5; TRBD1 might be the D (6 bases). The V end lost 3 bases, the J end lost 3 bases, and 18 bases lay between the germline ends. Germline V gene sequence: CDR1 DFQATT, CDR2 SNEGSKA (reference sequence). The CDR3 runs to 16 residues. In nucleotides, the CDR3 is TGCAGTGCTAGTACCGGGACACTCATCTTCAATCAGCCCCAGCATTTT. Translated: CSASTGTLIFNQPQHF.

V is TRBV5-1 and J is TRBJ2-7; no definite D call. This CDR3 comprises 13 residues. V lost 6 bases and J 0 bases, leaving 10 bases between the germline ends. CDR1 is SGHRS and CDR2 is YFSETQ in the germline V gene. The CDR3 region has the DNA TGCGCCAGCAAGCTCGGATCCTCCTACGAGCAGTACTTC. Its protein product is CASKLGSSYEQYF.

V gene TRBV20-1 combines with J gene TRBJ2-7, with D perhaps matching TRBD1 or TRBD2 (6 bases each). The CDR3 covers 16 residues. Germline V lookup: CDR1 DFQATT, CDR2 SNEGSKA (reference sequence). The germline V and J ends were trimmed by 0 bases and 4 bases, with 19 bases remaining between them. CDR3 in DNA: TGCAGTGCTAGAGACATCGGGGGCACCCGGGAGTACGAGCAGTACTTC. Translation gives CSARDIGGTREYEQYF.

The rearrangement links TRBV20-1 to TRBJ2-3; D gene unclear. CDR3 length: 12 residues. Trimming stripped 7 bases from V and 2 bases from J, with 10 bases between. The germline V gene encodes CDR1 DFQATT and CDR2 SNEGSKA (reference sequence). DNA of the CDR3: TGCAGTGTCCAGGAATTCACAGATACGCAGTATTTT. This translates into CSVQEFTDTQYF.

The chain links TRBV7-9 to TRBJ2-3; 14 bases align to TRBD2. Germline V gene lookup returns CDR1 SEHNR and CDR2 FQNEAQ (reference sequence). CDR3 size: 19 residues. Losses at the gene ends were 4 bases for V and 2 bases for J; bases not matched to a gene: 11. The DNA for the CDR3 is TGTGCCAGCAGCTCGGGACTAGCGGGAGAAGGTCGGGACACAGATACGCAGTATTTT. This gives the protein CASSSGLAGEGRDTDTQYF.

This clonotype has just a few counts. This rearrangement joins TRBV6-5 to TRBJ1-1; 10 bases fit TRBD1. Germline V CDR1 and CDR2: MNHEY, SVGAGI. This CDR3 comprises 15 residues. With V trimmed by 6 bases and J by 5 bases, 9 bases remained unmatched. The CDR3 nucleotides are TGTGCCAGCAGAGCCACCGGGACAGGGGTTACTGAAGCTTTCTTT. Its protein is CASRATGTGVTEAFF.

Many counts were recorded for this clonotype. This sequence joins TRBV12-3 or TRBV12-4 and TRBJ2-5; TRBD2 matches 7 bases. The CDR3 is made up of 16 amino acids. The ends lost 5 bases at V and 4 bases at J; junction bases unmatched: 13. The CDR3 nucleotides are TGTGCCAGCAGTAAATGGGGCGGGAGTTATGGAGAGACCCAGTACTTC. As protein: CASSKWGGSYGETQYF.

The rearrangement joins TRBV20-1 to TRBJ1-4; the D is unclear. The CDR3 loop spans 15 amino acids. V lost 6 bases, J lost 5 bases, and 19 bases lay in between. Germline CDR1 and CDR2: DFQATT and SNEGSKA (reference sequence). The CDR3 coding sequence is TGCAGTGCCCCAGGCCCGGCAGGACCCAATGAAAAACTGTTTTTT. This translates into CSAPGPAGPNEKLFF.

This clonotype was observed a handful of times. This chain joins TRBV10-3 and TRBJ2-5, with D possibly matching TRBD1 (5 bases). CDR1 is ENHRY and CDR2 is SYGVKD in the germline V gene. The V end was cut by 4 bases, the J end by 2 bases, with 8 bases between. The CDR3 is made up of 13 amino acids. CDR3 in amino acids: CAISGQIQETQYF. CDR3 coding DNA: TGTGCCATCAGTGGACAGATACAAGAGACCCAGTACTTC.

In this sample, this clonotype turned up a few times. The genes are TRBV5-1 and TRBJ1-1; TRBD1 agrees at 7 bases. V trimming: 4 bases; J trimming: 7 bases; junction bases outside the gene matches: 10. CDR1 and CDR2 (germline): SGHRS, YFSETQ. The CDR3 totals 14 residues. The CDR3 DNA reads as TGCGCCAGCAGCGATCAAACGGGACAGAGTGAAGCTTTCTTT. Protein sequence: CASSDQTGQSEAFF.

This rearrangement joins TRBV20-1 to TRBJ1-2, with D hard to call. The germline V gene has CDR1 DFQATT and CDR2 SNEGSKA (reference sequence). The CDR3 runs 11 residues. V was clipped by 3 bases and J by 7 bases, with 9 bases between them. DNA of the CDR3: TGCAGTGCTAGTGACGTTCTTGGCTACACCTTC. Translating it yields CSASDVLGYTF.

The table lists this clonotype with a few counts. This sequence joins TRBV20-1 and TRBJ2-5; 8 bases are shared with TRBD1. TRBJ2-7 matches the DNA end more closely, so the J call is doubtful. Germline lookup yields CDR1 DFQATT and CDR2 SNEGSKA (reference sequence). The CDR3 contains 14 residues. CDR3 sequence: CSSEPLRGRYEQYF. The CDR3 nucleotides read TGCAGTTCTGAGCCCCTCAGGGGGCGGTACGAGCAGTACTTC.

This clonotype has more than one count but fewer than ten. V and J are TRBV29-1 and TRBJ2-5; 9 positions agree with TRBD1. The J call is uncertain, as TRBJ2-7 better fits the DNA end. Germline-derived CDR1 and CDR2 are SQVTM and ANQGSEA. This CDR3 has 11 amino acids. As DNA, the CDR3 is TGCAGCGCCGGGACAGGGAACGAGCAGTACTTC. It codes for CSAGTGNEQYF.

This clonotype was detected once. The V gene is TRBV6-5, the J gene TRBJ2-5, with D perhaps being TRBD1 or TRBD2 (5 bases each). Trimming cost V 0 bases and J 3 bases, with 11 bases left between them. Germline V gene lookup returns CDR1 MNHEY and CDR2 SVGAGI. This CDR3 is 15 amino acids long. The CDR3 spells CASSYSRGKKETQYF. In DNA form, the CDR3 reads TGTGCCAGCAGTTACTCGAGGGGAAAGAAAGAGACCCAGTACTTC.

The chain employs TRBV7-9 and TRBJ2-7; a weak D match, TRBD1 (5 bases). The CDR3 has 12 residues. V was pared by 5 bases and J by 5 bases, with 10 bases between. Looked up from germline, CDR1 is SEHNR and CDR2 is FQNEAQ (reference sequence). The CDR3 loop reads CASSLGANEQYF. In DNA form, the CDR3 reads TGTGCCAGCAGCCTAGGGGCGAACGAGCAGTACTTC.